These T cell receptor beta chains were read from a single sample in a study of cytomegalovirus exposure and HLA in healthy donors. The table came from immunoSEQ multiplex PCR; TCRdb's copy has only in-frame clones and leaves some out. The table includes fewer than 140,000 clones, less than 80% detected once. The sample was PBMCs. Every receptor here comes from a man in his 60s in good health and CMV-seronegative. The CDR3 runs from the conserved cysteine through the conserved F or W. The D gene is left open where the match is weak. Size tells how often a clone was seen (once, few, many) or the class of an expanded clone, and some rows leave it out.

d_call: TRBD1
v_call: TRBV11-2
j_call: TRBJ2-7
clone_size: NA
cdr3_nt: TGTGCCAGCAGCTCTACAGGGGGCGCCTACGAGCAGTACTTC
cdr3_aa: CASSSTGGAYEQYF

d_call: NA
v_call: TRBV2
j_call: TRBJ2-5
clone_size: NA
cdr3_nt: TGTGCCAGCAACAGGGACCGGAACCAAGAGACCCAGTACTTC
cdr3_aa: CASNRDRNQETQYF

d_call: TRBD1
v_call: TRBV5-6
j_call: TRBJ2-4
clone_size: NA
cdr3_nt: TGTGCCAGCAGCAAGGACAGGGCGAACATTCAGTACTTC
cdr3_aa: CASSKDRANIQYF

d_call: NA
v_call: TRBV9
j_call: TRBJ2-1
clone_size: NA
cdr3_nt: TGTGCCAGCAGCGTTGGGGAGTACAATGAGCAGTTCTTC
cdr3_aa: CASSVGEYNEQFF

d_call: NA
v_call: TRBV5-1
j_call: TRBJ2-3
clone_size: NA
cdr3_nt: TGCGCCAGCAGCCTACAGGGTCCTAGCACAGATACGCAGTATTTT
cdr3_aa: CASSLQGPSTDTQYF

d_call: NA
v_call: TRBV4-2
j_call: TRBJ1-3
clone_size: NA
cdr3_nt: TGTGCCAGCAGCCAAGGACAGTGGGGAAACACCATATATTTT
cdr3_aa: CASSQGQWGNTIYF

d_call: NA
v_call: TRBV30
j_call: TRBJ1-1
clone_size: NA
cdr3_nt: TGTGCCTGGAGTGGCGGAGGACGGACTGAAGCTTTCTTT
cdr3_aa: CAWSGGGRTEAFF

d_call: NA
v_call: TRBV7-9
j_call: TRBJ1-5
clone_size: NA
cdr3_nt: TGTGCCAGCACCCAGGCAGGGGATCAGCCCCAGCATTTT
cdr3_aa: CASTQAGDQPQHF

d_call: NA
v_call: TRBV28
j_call: TRBJ2-3
clone_size: few
cdr3_nt: TGTGCCAGCACCTTGAATGGCAGGAGCACAGATACGCAGTATTTT
cdr3_aa: CASTLNGRSTDTQYF

d_call: NA
v_call: TRBV7-9
j_call: TRBJ1-4
clone_size: NA
cdr3_nt: TGTGCCAGCACCGGGGGGCAGCTTAATGAAAAACTGTTTTTT
cdr3_aa: CASTGGQLNEKLFF

d_call: NA
v_call: TRBV7-3
j_call: TRBJ2-2
clone_size: NA
cdr3_nt: TGTGCCAGCAGCCCACAGTCTGGGGGCTCGAACACCGGGGAGCTGTTTTTT
cdr3_aa: CASSPQSGGSNTGELFF

d_call: TRBD1
v_call: TRBV14
j_call: TRBJ2-4
clone_size: once
cdr3_nt: TGTGCCAGCAGCCAAGATCGGGTGGGGACAGGGATCCCCAAAAACATTCAGTACTTC
cdr3_aa: CASSQDRVGTGIPKNIQYF

d_call: NA
v_call: TRBV19
j_call: TRBJ1-1
clone_size: NA
cdr3_nt: TGTGCCAGTAGTATTCTCAGGGACACTGAAGCTTTCTTT
cdr3_aa: CASSILRDTEAFF

d_call: NA
v_call: TRBV18
j_call: TRBJ1-6
clone_size: few
cdr3_nt: TGTGCCAGCTCACTCTCCTCAACATTGAATTCACCCCTCCACTTT
cdr3_aa: CASSLSSTLNSPLHF

d_call: TRBD1
v_call: TRBV4-1
j_call: TRBJ1-3
clone_size: once
cdr3_nt: TGCGCCAGCAGCCAAAAATCGGGGGACAGAGTGTCTGGAAACACCATATATTTT
cdr3_aa: CASSQKSGDRVSGNTIYF

d_call: TRBD1
v_call: TRBV6-1
j_call: TRBJ1-5
clone_size: NA
cdr3_nt: TGTGCCAGCAGCGGGACAGCAGTCCAGCCCCAGCATTTT
cdr3_aa: CASSGTAVQPQHF

d_call: TRBD2
v_call: TRBV5-1
j_call: TRBJ2-5
clone_size: few
cdr3_nt: TGCGCCAGCAGCTTGGGGGCTAGCGGGGGAGAGACCCAGTACTTC
cdr3_aa: CASSLGASGGETQYF

d_call: TRBD1
v_call: TRBV5-1
j_call: TRBJ2-3
clone_size: NA
cdr3_nt: TGCGCCAGCAGCCTTCGACAGGGGAGTGGAGATACGCAGTATTTT
cdr3_aa: CASSLRQGSGDTQYF

d_call: TRBD1
v_call: TRBV5-1
j_call: TRBJ1-1
clone_size: NA
cdr3_nt: TGCGCCAGCAGCCCACACACGGGGACAGGTACTGAAGCTTTCTTT
cdr3_aa: CASSPHTGTGTEAFF

d_call: TRBD1
v_call: TRBV28
j_call: TRBJ2-2
clone_size: few
cdr3_nt: TGTGCCAGCAGCACAAGACAGGGGGCAAGCACCGGGGAGCTGTTTTTT
cdr3_aa: CASSTRQGASTGELFF

d_call: NA
v_call: TRBV5-1
j_call: TRBJ2-1
clone_size: NA
cdr3_nt: TGCGCCAGCAGCTTCTCCCCCGATGAGCAGTTCTTC
cdr3_aa: CASSFSPDEQFF

d_call: TRBD1
v_call: TRBV15
j_call: TRBJ2-7
clone_size: few
cdr3_nt: TGTGCCACCAGCAGAGGGGGACAGGGGGCTTACGAGCAGTACTTC
cdr3_aa: CATSRGGQGAYEQYF

d_call: NA
v_call: TRBV6-1
j_call: TRBJ2-1
clone_size: once
cdr3_nt: TGTGCCAGCAGCTCAAGAGCTGTAAATGAGCAGTTCTTC
cdr3_aa: CASSSRAVNEQFF

d_call: NA
v_call: TRBV29-1
j_call: TRBJ1-5
clone_size: NA
cdr3_nt: TGCAGCGTTGCTGCAGGGTTCCGACAGCCCCAGCATTTT
cdr3_aa: CSVAAGFRQPQHF

d_call: NA
v_call: TRBV6-6
j_call: TRBJ1-1
clone_size: NA
cdr3_nt: TGTGCCAGCAGTTACTCGAGACAGACTGAAGCTTTCTTT
cdr3_aa: CASSYSRQTEAFF

d_call: TRBD1
v_call: TRBV6-1
j_call: TRBJ1-4
clone_size: few
cdr3_nt: TGTGCCAGCAGTGAAGTTTTGGACAGGGAGAGAAAACTGTTTTTT
cdr3_aa: CASSEVLDRERKLFF

d_call: TRBD1
v_call: TRBV5-4
j_call: TRBJ2-7
clone_size: NA
cdr3_nt: TGTGCCAGCAGCTTCGGGACAGGGTACTACGAGCAGTACTTC
cdr3_aa: CASSFGTGYYEQYF

d_call: NA
v_call: TRBV7-2
j_call: TRBJ2-2
clone_size: NA
cdr3_nt: TGTGCCACCGGTAGCGGATGGAACACCGGGGAGCTGTTTTTT
cdr3_aa: CATGSGWNTGELFF

d_call: NA
v_call: TRBV5-1
j_call: TRBJ1-1
clone_size: NA
cdr3_nt: TGCGCCAGCAGCTTGGTGCAGGGCGCTGGCACTGAAGCTTTCTTT
cdr3_aa: CASSLVQGAGTEAFF

d_call: NA
v_call: TRBV2
j_call: TRBJ1-5
clone_size: NA
cdr3_nt: TGTGCCAGCAGTGTAGGGGGACGCAATCAGCCCCAGCATTTT
cdr3_aa: CASSVGGRNQPQHF

d_call: NA
v_call: TRBV4-3
j_call: TRBJ1-1
clone_size: once
cdr3_nt: TGCGCCAGCAGCCAAGATTGGGAGAGGCAGCCGAACACTGAAGCTTTCTTT
cdr3_aa: CASSQDWERQPNTEAFF

d_call: TRBD1
v_call: TRBV13
j_call: TRBJ1-1
clone_size: once
cdr3_nt: TGTGCCAGCAGCCCGGGACAGGGGCGCGGGAACACTGAAGCTTTCTTT
cdr3_aa: CASSPGQGRGNTEAFF

d_call: TRBD1
v_call: TRBV6-5
j_call: TRBJ2-5
clone_size: once
cdr3_nt: TGTGCCAGCAGCTGGGGACAGAAAGAGACCCAGTACTTC
cdr3_aa: CASSWGQKETQYF

d_call: NA
v_call: TRBV30
j_call: TRBJ1-2
clone_size: NA
cdr3_nt: TGTGCCTGGAGGGCTAAGGGTCAGGGGAAAAACTATGGCTACACCTTC
cdr3_aa: CAWRAKGQGKNYGYTF

d_call: NA
v_call: TRBV6-4
j_call: TRBJ2-3
clone_size: NA
cdr3_nt: TGTGCCAGCAGTGAATTGGGGGGGGGCGTGGATACGCAGTATTTT
cdr3_aa: CASSELGGGVDTQYF

d_call: TRBD1
v_call: TRBV27
j_call: TRBJ1-1
clone_size: NA
cdr3_nt: TGTGCCAGCAGTTTAGCCGGGACAGGGTCCACTGAAGCTTTCTTT
cdr3_aa: CASSLAGTGSTEAFF

d_call: TRBD1
v_call: TRBV18
j_call: TRBJ2-1
clone_size: NA
cdr3_nt: TGTGCCAGCTCACCCAGACAGGGGGCAGAGAGCAATGAGCAGTTCTTC
cdr3_aa: CASSPRQGAESNEQFF

d_call: NA
v_call: TRBV5-1
j_call: TRBJ1-2
clone_size: NA
cdr3_nt: TGCGCCAGCAGCATCATGGTAGGGGCTTCTTATGGCTACACCTTC
cdr3_aa: CASSIMVGASYGYTF